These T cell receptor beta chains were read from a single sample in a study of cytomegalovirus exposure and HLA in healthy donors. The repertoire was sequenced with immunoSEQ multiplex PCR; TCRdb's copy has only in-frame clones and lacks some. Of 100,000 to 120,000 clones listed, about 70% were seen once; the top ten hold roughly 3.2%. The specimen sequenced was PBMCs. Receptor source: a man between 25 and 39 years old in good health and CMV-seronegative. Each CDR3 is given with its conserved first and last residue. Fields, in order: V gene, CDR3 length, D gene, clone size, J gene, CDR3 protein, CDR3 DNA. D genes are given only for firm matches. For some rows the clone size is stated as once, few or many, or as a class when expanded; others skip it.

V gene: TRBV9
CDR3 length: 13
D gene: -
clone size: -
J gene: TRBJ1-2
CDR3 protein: CASSAGTRYGYTF
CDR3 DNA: TGTGCCAGCAGCGCCGGGACACGTTATGGCTACACCTTC

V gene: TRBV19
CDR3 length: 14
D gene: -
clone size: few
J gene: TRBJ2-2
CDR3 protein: CASSGRERTGELFF
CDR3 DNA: TGTGCCAGTAGTGGCAGGGAAAGAACCGGGGAGCTGTTTTTT

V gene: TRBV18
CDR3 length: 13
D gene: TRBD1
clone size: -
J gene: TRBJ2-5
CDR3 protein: CASSTGGAETQYF
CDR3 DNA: TGTGCCAGCTCTACAGGGGGCGCGGAGACCCAGTACTTC

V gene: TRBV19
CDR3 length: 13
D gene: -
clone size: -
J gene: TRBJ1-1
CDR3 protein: CASKTDRYTEAFF
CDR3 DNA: TGTGCCAGTAAGACGGACAGATACACTGAAGCTTTCTTT

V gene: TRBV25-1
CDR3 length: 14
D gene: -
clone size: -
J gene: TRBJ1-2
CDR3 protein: CASSDAGGRKGYTF
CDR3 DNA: TGTGCCAGCAGTGATGCGGGGGGGCGAAAAGGCTACACCTTC

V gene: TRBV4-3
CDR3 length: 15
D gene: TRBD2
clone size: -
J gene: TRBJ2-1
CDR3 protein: CASSPGGGTYNEQFF
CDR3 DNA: TGCGCCAGCAGCCCGGGAGGGGGAACCTACAATGAGCAGTTCTTC

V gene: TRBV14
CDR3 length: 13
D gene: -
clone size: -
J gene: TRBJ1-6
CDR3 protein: CASSSQINSPLHF
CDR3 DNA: TGTGCCAGCAGCTCTCAGATAAATTCACCCCTCCACTTT

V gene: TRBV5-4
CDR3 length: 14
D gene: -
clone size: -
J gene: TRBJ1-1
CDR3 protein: CASRIYGGGTEAFF
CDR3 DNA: TGTGCCAGCAGAATCTATGGGGGCGGCACTGAAGCTTTCTTT

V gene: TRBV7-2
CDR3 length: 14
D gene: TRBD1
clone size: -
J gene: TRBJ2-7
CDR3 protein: CASSQGQGAYEQYF
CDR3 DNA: TGTGCCAGCAGTCAGGGACAGGGGGCCTACGAGCAGTACTTC

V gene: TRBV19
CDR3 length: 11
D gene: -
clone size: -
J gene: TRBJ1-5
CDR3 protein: CASQEGQPQHF
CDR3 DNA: TGTGCCAGCCAAGAGGGTCAGCCCCAGCATTTT

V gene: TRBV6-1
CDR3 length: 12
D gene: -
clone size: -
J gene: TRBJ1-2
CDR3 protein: CASSPRGYGYTF
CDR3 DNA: TGTGCCAGCAGTCCTCGAGGCTATGGCTACACCTTC

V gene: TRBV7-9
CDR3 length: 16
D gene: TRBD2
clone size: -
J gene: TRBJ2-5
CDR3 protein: CASSPTLRGEGETQYF
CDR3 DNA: TGTGCCAGCAGCCCCACCCTCCGCGGGGAGGGGGAGACCCAGTACTTC

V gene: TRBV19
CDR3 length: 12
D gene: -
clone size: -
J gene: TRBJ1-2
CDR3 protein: CASTPDKYGYTF
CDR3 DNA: TGTGCCAGTACCCCTGACAAGTATGGCTACACCTTC

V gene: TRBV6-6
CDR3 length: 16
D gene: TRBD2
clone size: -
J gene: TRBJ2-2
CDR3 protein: CASRGTSGRGKGELFF
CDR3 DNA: TGTGCCAGCAGAGGGACTAGCGGGAGAGGCAAGGGGGAGCTGTTTTTT

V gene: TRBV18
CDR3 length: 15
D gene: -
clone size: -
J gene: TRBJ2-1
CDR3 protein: CASSSNTKSDNEQFF
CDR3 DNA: TGTGCCAGCTCTTCGAACACAAAAAGCGACAATGAGCAGTTCTTC

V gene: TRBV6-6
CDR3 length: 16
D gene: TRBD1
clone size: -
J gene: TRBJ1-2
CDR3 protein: CASSSGQGVVLYGYTF
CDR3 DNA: TGTGCCAGCAGTTCGGGACAGGGAGTTGTTCTTTATGGCTACACCTTC

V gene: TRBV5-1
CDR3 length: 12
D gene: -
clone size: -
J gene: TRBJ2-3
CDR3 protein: CASSQVQDTQYF
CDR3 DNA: TGCGCCAGCAGCCAGGTACAAGATACGCAGTATTTT

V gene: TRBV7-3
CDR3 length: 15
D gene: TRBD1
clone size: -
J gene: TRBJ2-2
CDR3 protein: CASSFSGTGAGELFF
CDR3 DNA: TGTGCCAGCAGCTTTTCCGGGACAGGGGCCGGGGAGCTGTTTTTT

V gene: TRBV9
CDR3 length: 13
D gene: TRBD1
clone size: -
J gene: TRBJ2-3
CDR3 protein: CASRGGAGDTQYF
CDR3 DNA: TGTGCCAGCCGAGGGGGCGCGGGAGATACGCAGTATTTT

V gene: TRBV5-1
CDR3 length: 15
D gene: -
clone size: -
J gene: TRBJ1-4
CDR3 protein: CASSVGTTTTEKLFF
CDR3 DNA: TGCGCCAGCAGCGTTGGAACTACAACGACTGAAAAACTGTTTTTT

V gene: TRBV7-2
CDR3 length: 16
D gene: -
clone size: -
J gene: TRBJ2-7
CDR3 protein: CASSLAGAIGVREQYF
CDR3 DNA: TGTGCCAGCAGCTTAGCGGGGGCTATAGGGGTTCGGGAGCAGTACTTC

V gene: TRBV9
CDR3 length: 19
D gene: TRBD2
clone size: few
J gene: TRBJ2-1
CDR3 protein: CASSARTGTSGRAGYEQFF
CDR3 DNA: TGTGCCAGCAGCGCACGGACCGGGACTAGCGGGAGGGCCGGCTATGAGCAGTTCTTC

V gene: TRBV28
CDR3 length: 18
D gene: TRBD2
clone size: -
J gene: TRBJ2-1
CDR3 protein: CASSGDSTSGRARDEQFF
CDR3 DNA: TGTGCCAGCAGCGGCGATTCGACTAGCGGGAGGGCCCGGGATGAGCAGTTCTTC

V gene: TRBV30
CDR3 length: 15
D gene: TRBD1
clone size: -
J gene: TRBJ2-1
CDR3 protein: CAWSGRGQGPNEQFF
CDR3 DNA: TGTGCCTGGAGTGGAAGGGGACAGGGACCCAATGAGCAGTTCTTC

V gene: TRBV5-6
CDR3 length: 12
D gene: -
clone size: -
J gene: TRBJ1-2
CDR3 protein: CASSLGTGGYTF
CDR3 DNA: TGTGCCAGCAGCTTGGGAACAGGCGGCTACACCTTC

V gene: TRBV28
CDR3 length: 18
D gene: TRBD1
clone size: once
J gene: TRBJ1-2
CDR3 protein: CASSLWPPRTGRNYGYTF
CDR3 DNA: TGTGCCAGCAGTTTATGGCCTCCCCGGACAGGGAGGAACTATGGCTACACCTTC

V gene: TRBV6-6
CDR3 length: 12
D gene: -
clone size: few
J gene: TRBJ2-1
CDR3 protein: CASRPGSNEQFF
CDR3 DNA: TGTGCCAGCAGACCCGGGAGCAATGAGCAGTTCTTC

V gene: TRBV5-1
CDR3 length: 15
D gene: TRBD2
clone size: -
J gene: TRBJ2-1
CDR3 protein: CASSILAGPEDEQFF
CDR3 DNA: TGCGCCAGCAGCATCCTAGCGGGGCCCGAGGATGAGCAGTTCTTC

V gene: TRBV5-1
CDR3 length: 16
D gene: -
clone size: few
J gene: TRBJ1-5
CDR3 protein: CASSFLPGDSRQPQHF
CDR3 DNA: TGCGCCAGCAGCTTTCTCCCGGGCGACAGTCGGCAGCCCCAGCATTTT

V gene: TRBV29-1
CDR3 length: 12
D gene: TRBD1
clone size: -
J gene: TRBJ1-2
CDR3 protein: CSAMGTGEDYTF
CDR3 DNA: TGCAGCGCCATGGGGACAGGGGAGGACTACACCTTC

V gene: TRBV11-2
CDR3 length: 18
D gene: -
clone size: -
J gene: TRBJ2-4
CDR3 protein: CASSSGSEQGIAKNIQYF
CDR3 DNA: TGTGCCAGCAGCTCCGGGTCCGAGCAGGGCATAGCCAAAAACATTCAGTACTTC

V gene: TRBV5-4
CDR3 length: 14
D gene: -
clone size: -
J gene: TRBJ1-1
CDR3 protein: CASSLGSRTDEAFF
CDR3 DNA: TGTGCCAGCAGCTTGGGTTCGAGGACAGATGAAGCTTTCTTT

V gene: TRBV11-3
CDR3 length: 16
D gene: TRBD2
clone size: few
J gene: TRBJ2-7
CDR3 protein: CASSLGGAARGYEQYF
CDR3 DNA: TGTGCCAGCAGCCTCGGGGGGGCAGCCAGGGGATACGAGCAGTACTTC

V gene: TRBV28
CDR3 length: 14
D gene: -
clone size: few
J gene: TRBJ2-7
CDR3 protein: CASSLDIARNEQYF
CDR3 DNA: TGTGCCAGCAGTCTTGACATTGCTCGCAACGAGCAGTACTTC

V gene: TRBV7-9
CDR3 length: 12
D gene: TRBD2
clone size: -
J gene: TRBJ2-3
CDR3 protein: CASSLEGGTQYF
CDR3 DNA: TGTGCCAGCAGCTTAGAGGGAGGGACGCAGTATTTT

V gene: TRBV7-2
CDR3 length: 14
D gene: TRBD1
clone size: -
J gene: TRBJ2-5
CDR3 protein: CASSLRQGAQTQYF
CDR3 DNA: TGTGCCAGCAGCCTCCGACAGGGGGCACAGACCCAGTACTTC

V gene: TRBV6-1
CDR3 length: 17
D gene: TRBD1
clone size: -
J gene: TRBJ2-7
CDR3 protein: CASSAPRDRGLSYEQYF
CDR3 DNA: TGTGCCAGCAGTGCGCCCCGGGACAGGGGGCTGTCCTACGAGCAGTACTTC

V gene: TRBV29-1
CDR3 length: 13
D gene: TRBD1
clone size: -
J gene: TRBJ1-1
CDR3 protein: CSAAQGTNTEAFF
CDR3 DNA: TGCAGCGCCGCACAGGGGACGAACACTGAAGCTTTCTTT

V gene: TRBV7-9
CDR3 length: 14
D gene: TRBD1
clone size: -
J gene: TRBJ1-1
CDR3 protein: CASTRTGGNTEAFF
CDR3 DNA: TGTGCCAGCACCCGGACAGGGGGCAACACTGAAGCTTTCTTT

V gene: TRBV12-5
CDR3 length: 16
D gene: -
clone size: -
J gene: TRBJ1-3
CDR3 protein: CASAPGGGMAGNTIYF
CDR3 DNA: TGTGCTAGTGCACCTGGAGGAGGCATGGCGGGAAACACCATATATTTT

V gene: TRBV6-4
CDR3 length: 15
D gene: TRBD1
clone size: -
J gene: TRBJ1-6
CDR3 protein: CASSKLGTGVSPLHF
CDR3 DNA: TGTGCCAGCAGTAAATTGGGGACAGGGGTTTCACCCCTCCACTTT

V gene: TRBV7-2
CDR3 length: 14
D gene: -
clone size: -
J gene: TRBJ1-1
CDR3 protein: CASSLGQTNTEAFF
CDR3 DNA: TGTGCCAGCAGCTTAGGACAGACGAACACTGAAGCTTTCTTT

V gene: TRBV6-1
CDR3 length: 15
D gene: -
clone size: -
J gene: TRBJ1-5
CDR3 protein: CASSSRRGGNQPQHF
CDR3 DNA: TGTGCCAGCAGTTCGCGCAGAGGAGGGAATCAGCCCCAGCATTTT

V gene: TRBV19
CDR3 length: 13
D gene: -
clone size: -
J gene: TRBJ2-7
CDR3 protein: CASSIQTRDEQYF
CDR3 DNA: TGTGCCAGTAGTATCCAGACGAGGGACGAGCAGTACTTC

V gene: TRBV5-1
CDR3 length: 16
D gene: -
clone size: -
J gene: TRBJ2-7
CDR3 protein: CASSFRPGVSSYEQYF
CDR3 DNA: TGCGCCAGCAGCTTTAGACCGGGAGTCTCCTCCTACGAGCAGTACTTC

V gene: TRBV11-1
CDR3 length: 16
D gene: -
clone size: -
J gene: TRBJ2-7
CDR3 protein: CASSLIGTGSPYEQYF
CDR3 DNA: TGTGCCAGCAGCTTAATCGGGACTGGTTCTCCCTACGAGCAGTACTTC

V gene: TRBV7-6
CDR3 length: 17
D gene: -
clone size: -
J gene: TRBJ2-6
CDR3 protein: CASSLSPALSGANGLTF
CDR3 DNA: TGCGCCAGCAGCTTAAGCCCAGCCCTCTCTGGGGCCAACGGCCTGACTTTC

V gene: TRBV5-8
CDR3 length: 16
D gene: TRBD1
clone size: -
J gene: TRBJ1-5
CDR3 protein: CASSREQGANNQPQHF
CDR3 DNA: TGTGCCAGCAGTCGCGAACAGGGGGCTAACAATCAGCCCCAGCATTTT

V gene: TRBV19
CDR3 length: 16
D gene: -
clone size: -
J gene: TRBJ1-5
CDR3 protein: CASSIDRGRSMQPQHF
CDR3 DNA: TGTGCCAGTAGTATAGACAGGGGTAGGTCAATGCAGCCCCAGCATTTT

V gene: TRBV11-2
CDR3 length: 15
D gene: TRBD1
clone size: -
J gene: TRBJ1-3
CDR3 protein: CASSKQGGSGNTIYF
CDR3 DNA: TGTGCCAGCAGCAAACAGGGGGGTTCTGGAAACACCATATATTTT

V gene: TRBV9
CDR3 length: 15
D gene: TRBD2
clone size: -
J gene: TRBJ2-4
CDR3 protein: CASSGQTSGEGIQYF
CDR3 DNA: TGTGCCAGCAGCGGGCAGACTAGCGGAGAAGGCATTCAGTACTTC

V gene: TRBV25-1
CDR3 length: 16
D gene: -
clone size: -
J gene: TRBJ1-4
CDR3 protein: CASSDMPTRRARKLFF
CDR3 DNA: TGTGCCAGCAGTGATATGCCTACCCGCAGGGCGAGGAAACTGTTTTTT

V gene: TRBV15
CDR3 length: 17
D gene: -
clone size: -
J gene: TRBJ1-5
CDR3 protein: CATSRAVGGGSNQPQHF
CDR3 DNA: TGTGCCACCAGCAGAGCCGTGGGGGGAGGTAGCAATCAGCCCCAGCATTTT

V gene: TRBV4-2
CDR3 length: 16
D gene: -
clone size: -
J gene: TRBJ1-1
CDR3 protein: CASSQEWGRAGTEAFF
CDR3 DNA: TGTGCCAGCAGCCAAGAGTGGGGCAGGGCGGGAACTGAAGCTTTCTTT

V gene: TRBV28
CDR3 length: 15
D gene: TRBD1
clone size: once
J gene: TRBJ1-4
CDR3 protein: CASSLPGGNNEKLFF
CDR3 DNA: TGTGCCAGCAGTTTACCAGGGGGGAATAATGAAAAACTGTTTTTT

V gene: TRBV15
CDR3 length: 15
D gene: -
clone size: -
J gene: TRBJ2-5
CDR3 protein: CATSRVIGSGETQYF
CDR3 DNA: TGTGCCACCAGCAGAGTAATCGGGAGCGGTGAGACCCAGTACTTC

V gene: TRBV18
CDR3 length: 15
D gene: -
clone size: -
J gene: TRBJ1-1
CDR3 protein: CASSPQETGNTEAFF
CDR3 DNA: TGTGCCAGCTCACCACAAGAGACGGGGAACACTGAAGCTTTCTTT

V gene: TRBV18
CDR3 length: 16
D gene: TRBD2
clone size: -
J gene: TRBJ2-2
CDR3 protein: CASAGTSGKGTGELFF
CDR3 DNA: TGTGCCAGCGCCGGGACTAGCGGGAAAGGCACCGGGGAGCTGTTTTTT